The T cell receptor beta chain described here comes from a study of blood T cell repertoires in COVID-19. Across the whole study: Italy, Spain and the United States were the sources of the convalescent and acute COVID-19 samples. Sources were T cells, B-cell-depleted T cells, or PBMCs; the material itself was cDNA or gDNA.

The CDR3 totals 16 residues. V was clipped by 1 base and J by 8 bases, with 17 bases between them. From germline, CDR1 is SEHNR and CDR2 FQNEAQ (reference sequence). In the original workflow: Cell counts per sample came from amplifying reference gene primers. Libraries were prepared by immunoSEQ multiplex PCR; TCRdb keeps only in-frame clonotypes and omits some of them. V and J calls plus clone size are reproduced from that table; the DNA served to infer D and trimming. The profile shows roughly 140,000 clones, less than 90% of them singletons. This TCR was recovered from a human donor in a cohort sampled during active COVID-19. The genes are TRBV7-9 and TRBJ1-4, with a possible D match to TRBD1 (6 bases). The sequencing sample was made of peripheral blood. CDR3 region: CASSLEYRENEEKLFF. Here the CDR3 DNA reads TGTGCCAGCAGCTTAGAGTACAGGGAGAACGAGGAAAAACTGTTTTTT.